The 10 T cell receptor beta chains in this list originate from one sample, sequenced in a study of T cells expressing NK-cell markers. TCRdb re-called the 5' RACE reads and shows each CDR3 protein once, DNA omitted. The sample spans some 460,000 distinct CDR3 sequences; the ten largest clones claim 1.4%. Sequenced input: blood T cells: a sorted CD56 or NKG2C T cell subset, CD4+ or CD8+ T cells, or bulk PBMC T cells (not recorded which). These receptors were collected from a woman aged 45-59 years in good health.

The rearrangement links TRBV29-1 to TRBJ1-1; the TCRdb call, TRBD1, lacks DNA for checking. Germline CDR1 and CDR2: SQVTM and ANQGSEA. CDR3 length: 15 amino acids. CDR3 region: CSVTSWGAANTEAFF.

The chain carries TRBV5-1 and TRBJ1-4; TCRdb selects TRBD1, and the lack of DNA leaves this call unchecked. The CDR3 is 15 amino acids. Germline values: CDR1 SGHRS, CDR2 YFSETQ. CDR3 residues: CASSFTGNVWEKLFF.

The chain joins TRBV20-1 to TRBJ2-3; TCRdb's D call, TRBD2, is unchecked because there is no DNA. Germline CDR1 reads DFQATT; CDR2 reads SNEGSKA (reference sequence). This CDR3 has 15 amino acids. This CDR3 is CSARATSGHTDTQYF.

This sequence joins TRBV29-1 and TRBJ2-2; TCRdb picks TRBD2, but there is no DNA to check that call. The CDR3 totals 16 residues. Germline V gives CDR1 SQVTM, CDR2 ANQGSEA. This chain's CDR3 is CSVLTGPDPNTGELFF.

This chain uses TRBV15 with TRBJ2-1. Per the germline V gene, CDR1 is LNHNV and CDR2 is YYDKDF (reference sequence). The CDR3 sequence is 15 residues long. CDR3 sequence reads: CATSREMGRGNEQFF.

The gene calls are TRBV9 and TRBJ2-7; the D call of TRBD1 rests on TCRdb alone, since no DNA is present to check it. Germline V lookup: CDR1 SGDLS, CDR2 YYNGEE. The CDR3 consists of 15 residues. CDR3 amino acids: CASSVGGSLNYEQYF.

The rearrangement links TRBV5-1 to TRBJ2-2; the D gene TCRdb calls, TRBD1, cannot be checked with no DNA. The CDR3 totals 15 residues. Per germline, CDR1 SGHRS and CDR2 YFSETQ. The CDR3 spells CASSSTGQLVGELFF.

J is TRBJ1-5 and V is TRBV20-1; TCRdb's assignment of TRBD1 cannot be checked, as there is no DNA. The CDR3 consists of 16 residues. Germline CDR1 reads DFQATT; CDR2 reads SNEGSKA (reference sequence). CDR3 sequence: CSASATGVGSNQPQHF.

The gene calls are TRBV5-1 and TRBJ1-1; lacking DNA, the TRBD1 call made by TCRdb goes unchecked. Germline lookup yields CDR1 SGHRS and CDR2 YFSETQ. This CDR3 spans 17 amino acids. The CDR3 loop is CASSLGAGTVVNTEAFF. The full variable domain, rest sourced from reference TRBV5-1 and TRBJ1-1, is KAGVTQTPRYLIKTRGQQVTLSCSPISGHRSVSWYQQTPGQGLQFLFEYFSETQRNKGNFPGRFSGRQFSNSRSEMNVSTLELGDSALYLCASSLGAGTVVNTEAFFGQGTRLTVV.

This chain connects TRBV6-5 to TRBJ2-5. The germline gives CDR1 MNHEY, CDR2 SVGAGI. This CDR3 region has 16 residues. This CDR3 is CASSYEWRQARETQYF.